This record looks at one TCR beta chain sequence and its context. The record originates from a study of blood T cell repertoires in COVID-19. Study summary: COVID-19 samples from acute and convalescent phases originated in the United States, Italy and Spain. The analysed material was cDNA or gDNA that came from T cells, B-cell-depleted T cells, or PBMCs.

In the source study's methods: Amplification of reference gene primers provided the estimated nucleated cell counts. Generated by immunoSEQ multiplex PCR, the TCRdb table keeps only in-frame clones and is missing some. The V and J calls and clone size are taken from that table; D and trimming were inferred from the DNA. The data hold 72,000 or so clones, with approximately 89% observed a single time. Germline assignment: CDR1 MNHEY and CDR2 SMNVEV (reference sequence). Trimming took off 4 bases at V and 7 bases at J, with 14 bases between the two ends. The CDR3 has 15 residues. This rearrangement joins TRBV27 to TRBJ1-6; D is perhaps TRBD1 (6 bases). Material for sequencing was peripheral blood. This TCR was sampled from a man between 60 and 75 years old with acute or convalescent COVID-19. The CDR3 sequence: CASSSGQINNSPLHF. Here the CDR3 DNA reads TGTGCCAGCAGTTCAGGACAGATAAACAATTCACCCCTCCACTTT.